This is a list of T cell receptor beta chains from one sample in a study of blood T cell repertoires in COVID-19. Assay: immunoSEQ multiplex PCR; the TCRdb copy retains only in-frame clones and omits some. The sample lists about 90,000 clones, more than 70% seen once, with approximately 2.6% in the top ten. The specimen was peripheral blood. These receptors all stem from a man in his fifties with COVID-19, enrolled during active disease. Each CDR3 is given with its conserved first and last residue. A D gene is named only where the DNA matches it firmly. Not all rows give a size; the values are once, few, many and, for expanded clones, a class.

TRBV30	TRBJ1-2	.	.	TGTGCCTGGAGACAGGGACCGTCTTCCTATGGCTACACCTTC	CAWRQGPSSYGYTF
TRBV25-1	TRBJ1-2	.	TRBD1	TGTGCCAGCAGTGGGACAGGTTCGCCTAACTATGGCTACACCTTC	CASSGTGSPNYGYTF
TRBV9	TRBJ1-1	.	TRBD1	TGTGCCAGCAGCGTACGAGGGACAGGGAAAGCCACTGAAGCTTTCTTT	CASSVRGTGKATEAFF
TRBV15	TRBJ1-4	.	TRBD1	TGTGCCACCAGCAGACGGGACAGCAATGAAAAACTGTTTTTT	CATSRRDSNEKLFF
TRBV6-5	TRBJ2-6	.	.	TGTGCCAGCAGTCAGTACAGGGCCGGGGCCAACGTCCTGACTTTC	CASSQYRAGANVLTF
TRBV7-3	TRBJ1-6	.	.	TGTGCCAGCAGCTTATCCAGCGGGTCACCCCTCCACTTT	CASSLSSGSPLHF
TRBV6-6	TRBJ1-3	.	TRBD1	TGTGCCAGCAACACCGGACAGGGTGGAAACACCATATATTTT	CASNTGQGGNTIYF
TRBV2	TRBJ2-5	.	TRBD1	TGTGCCAGCAGCGGAAGTACAGGGGGACAAGAGACCCAGTACTTC	CASSGSTGGQETQYF
TRBV19	TRBJ1-3	once	.	TGTGCCAGTACCAGGGACTCTGGAAACACCATATATTTT	CASTRDSGNTIYF
TRBV28	TRBJ1-2	.	.	TGTGCCAGCAGTTTATTTAGCCCCCGGCTAGGCTACACCTTC	CASSLFSPRLGYTF
TRBV9	TRBJ1-6	.	.	TGTGCCAGCAGCGTAGGGACGGGATATAATTCACCCCTCCACTTT	CASSVGTGYNSPLHF
TRBV11-2	TRBJ2-5	.	TRBD2	TGTGCCAGCAGCCCTCACCTAGCGGGGGGCCAAGAGACCCAGTACTTC	CASSPHLAGGQETQYF
TRBV24-1	TRBJ2-1	.	TRBD2	TGTGCCACCAGTGATGTAGCGGGGGGAACCTACAATGAGCAGTTCTTC	CATSDVAGGTYNEQFF
TRBV5-5	TRBJ2-1	.	.	TGTGCCAGCAGCTTGCCACTCAATGAGCAGTTCTTC	CASSLPLNEQFF
TRBV5-1	TRBJ2-1	.	TRBD2	TGCGCCAGCAGGAATTCCGGGACTAGCGCGTTTAATGAGCAGTTCTTC	CASRNSGTSAFNEQFF
TRBV6-1	TRBJ2-7	once	TRBD1	TGTGCCAGCAGTGAAGCCTGGACAGGGCTTGGGTACGAGCAGTACTTC	CASSEAWTGLGYEQYF
TRBV5-4	TRBJ2-4	.	TRBD2	TGTGCCAGCAGCTCTGGCGGACTAGCGGGGGAGGTCAAAAACATTCAGTACTTC	CASSSGGLAGEVKNIQYF
TRBV7-9	TRBJ1-1	.	.	TGTGCCAGCAGCCAAATGGACTACACTGAAGCTTTCTTT	CASSQMDYTEAFF
TRBV6-1	TRBJ1-2	.	.	TGTGCCAGCAGTGAATCGGGGGGCGGTAGCTATGGCTACACCTTC	CASSESGGGSYGYTF
TRBV28	TRBJ2-7	.	.	TGTGCCAGCAGTCTACCGGGACAATTCCCCTACGAGCAGTACTTC	CASSLPGQFPYEQYF
TRBV5-4	TRBJ2-5	.	.	TGTGCCAGCAGCTTGGCCGGGGGATACAGGGAGACCCAGTACTTC	CASSLAGGYRETQYF
TRBV7-2	TRBJ1-2	.	.	TGTGCCAGCAGCTTAGCAGGGGTAATAGGCTACACCTTC	CASSLAGVIGYTF
TRBV19	TRBJ1-4	.	TRBD1	TGTGCCAGTAGTACAGGACAGGGGAAGGAAAAACTGTTTTTT	CASSTGQGKEKLFF
TRBV6-2/TRBV6-3	TRBJ2-7	once	.	TGTGCCAGCAGTTACTCCGGCGGATCCTACGAGCAGTACTTC	CASSYSGGSYEQYF
TRBV2	TRBJ1-5	few	TRBD1	TGTGCCAGCAGTCCAGGGGGGTATAGCAATCAGCCCCAGCATTTT	CASSPGGYSNQPQHF
TRBV5-5	TRBJ2-2	.	TRBD2	TGTGCCAGCAGCACCACTAGCGGTTTGGGCGTCAGGGAGCTGTTTTTT	CASSTTSGLGVRELFF
TRBV6-2/TRBV6-3	TRBJ2-5	.	.	TGTGCCAGCAGTTACTCTGGCAGGCGAGAGACCCAGTACTTC	CASSYSGRRETQYF
TRBV4-1	TRBJ2-3	.	TRBD1	TGCGCCAGCAGCCTGGAGGGGACAGGGTCAACAGATACGCAGTATTTT	CASSLEGTGSTDTQYF
TRBV18	TRBJ1-2	.	TRBD1	TGTGCCAGCTCACCACCTCAGGGGGTCTATGGCTACACCTTC	CASSPPQGVYGYTF
TRBV3-1/TRBV3-2	TRBJ2-4	.	TRBD1	TGTGCCAGCAGCCCCTCGGACAGGGGGCAGGGAAACATTCAGTACTTC	CASSPSDRGQGNIQYF
TRBV19	TRBJ1-3	.	TRBD1	TGTGCCAGTAGCGCCAAATCAAACAGGGGGACAGACTTTGGAAACACCATATATTTT	CASSAKSNRGTDFGNTIYF
TRBV5-1	TRBJ2-1	.	.	TGCGCCAGCAGCTGGGCTGGAGGGTCCTACAATGAGCAGTTCTTC	CASSWAGGSYNEQFF
TRBV9	TRBJ1-3	.	.	TGTGCCAGCAGCGTAGCTACGGGGACTTGGGGAAACACCATATATTTT	CASSVATGTWGNTIYF
TRBV13	TRBJ1-3	.	.	TGTGCCAGCAGCCCACCAGGAACGGGAAACACCATATATTTT	CASSPPGTGNTIYF
TRBV9	TRBJ1-3	.	.	TGTGCCAGCAGCCTTGGGGGGGTTGGAAACACCATATATTTT	CASSLGGVGNTIYF
TRBV25-1	TRBJ1-5	.	.	TGTGCCAGTTACCCTAAGGGGGAAAATCAGCCCCAGCATTTT	CASYPKGENQPQHF
TRBV27	TRBJ1-2	.	TRBD1	TGTGCCAGCAGTTTAGACAGGGCCTATGGCTACACCTTC	CASSLDRAYGYTF
TRBV11-2	TRBJ2-2	.	TRBD2	TGTGCCAGCAGCTTATTTAGCGGGGGGGCCGGCGGGGAGCTGTTTTTT	CASSLFSGGAGGELFF
TRBV6-5	TRBJ2-7	.	.	TGTGCCAGCAGTCGGGCAGGGTTTACCTACGAGCAGTACTTC	CASSRAGFTYEQYF
TRBV2	TRBJ1-5	.	.	TGTGCCAGCAGTGAAGGGCAGGGTGGCCAGCCCCAGCATTTT	CASSEGQGGQPQHF
TRBV6-6	TRBJ1-5	.	.	TGTGCCAGCAGTCTCGGAAGGAGGGGAGAACAGCCCCAGCATTTT	CASSLGRRGEQPQHF
TRBV7-2	TRBJ2-7	.	TRBD1	TGTGCCAGCAGCCGCAGTCAGGGGGTAGGCGAGCAGTACTTC	CASSRSQGVGEQYF
TRBV6-4	TRBJ2-6	.	.	TGTGCCAGCAGTGACGGGCACCACTCTGGGGCCAACGTCCTGACTTTC	CASSDGHHSGANVLTF
TRBV9	TRBJ1-4	.	.	TGTGCCAGCAGCGTATCGGTGGCTAATGAAAAACTGTTTTTT	CASSVSVANEKLFF
TRBV6-2/TRBV6-3	TRBJ1-5	.	.	TGTGCCAGCAGTCCCCGGGCAGGAGGTCAGCCCCAGCATTTT	CASSPRAGGQPQHF
TRBV7-8	TRBJ1-3	.	TRBD1	TGTGCCAGCAGCCAGTTACAGGGGGCGCGGGCTGGAAACACCATATATTTT	CASSQLQGARAGNTIYF
TRBV2	TRBJ2-5	.	.	TGTGCCAGCAGTGAGGGGCTGAGGGAGACCCAGTACTTC	CASSEGLRETQYF
TRBV6-2/TRBV6-3	TRBJ2-3	.	.	TGTGCCAGCAGTCAAGCCGGGACTCCGAATACGCAGTATTTT	CASSQAGTPNTQYF
TRBV6-5	TRBJ1-3	.	TRBD1	TGTGCCAGCAGGTCACAGGGGAGCTCTGGAAACACCATATATTTT	CASRSQGSSGNTIYF
TRBV2	TRBJ1-2	.	.	TGTGCCAGCATACAAACAGGGCCCAATGGCTACACCTTC	CASIQTGPNGYTF